One and the same sample provided the 32 T cell receptor beta chains below, sequenced in a study of control samples from healthy donors and cancer patients (dated by TCRdb to 2019 to 2021). The method was the immunoSEQ multiplex PCR assay. TCRdb took this table from immuneACCESS and kept in-frame rearrangements with V and J called. Such tables lack part of the clones; where checked against another copy, unresolved V genes explain under half of the gap, and the rest is unexplained. In all, the sample holds 80,000 to 85,000 clones, and approximately 91% of those were seen once. The ten largest clones capture around 6% of the sample. The source material was blood. The receptors shown here come from a woman between 50 and 59 years old in good health.

The chain is built from TRBV10-2 and TRBJ1-1; tentative D call: TRBD1 (5 bases). This CDR3 is built from 12 residues. V lost 7 bases and J 1 base, leaving 7 bases between the germline ends. CDR1 and CDR2 from the germline V gene are WSHSY and SAAADI. CDR3 residues: CASTQGNTEAFF. The DNA for the CDR3 is TGCGCCAGCACCCAGGGGAACACTGAAGCTTTCTTT.

The chain couples TRBV24-1 to TRBJ1-2; D not resolved. The CDR3 has 13 residues. Trimming shortened V by 2 bases and J by 5 bases, and 8 bases separated the two germline ends. CDR1 and CDR2 from the germline V gene are KGHDR and SFDVKD. The CDR3 DNA is TGTGCCACCAGTGATTCCAGATTATATGGCTACACCTTC. Protein: CATSDSRLYGYTF.

The chain links TRBV4-1 to TRBJ2-7; D uncertain. This CDR3 has 11 residues. CDR1 MGHRA and CDR2 YSYEKL come from the germline V gene. V lost 6 bases to trimming and J lost 2 bases, with 5 bases between them. DNA for the CDR3: TGCGCCAGCAGTTCTGCCTACGAGCAGTACTTC. This gives the protein CASSSAYEQYF.

The rearrangement links TRBV14 to TRBJ2-3; D not certain. The germline CDR1 and CDR2 sequences are SGHDN and FVKESK. V dropped 1 base and J dropped 5 bases, with 4 bases sitting between them. This CDR3 has 12 amino acids. CDR3 sequence reads: CASSQVEDTQYF. Written as DNA, the CDR3 is TGTGCCAGCAGCCAAGTAGAAGATACGCAGTATTTT.

The rearrangement links TRBV7-2 to TRBJ1-3, with D unclear. Germline lookup yields CDR1 SGHTA and CDR2 FQGNSA. The CDR3 length is 15 residues. Trimming pared 3 bases from V and 4 bases from J, leaving 13 bases between. DNA for the CDR3: TGTGCCAGCAGCTTCGGTCAGGTTCCCGGAAACACCATATATTTT. Translated: CASSFGQVPGNTIYF.

The V and J genes are TRBV7-2 and TRBJ2-1, with TRBD2 identical over 10 bases. CDR1 SGHTA and CDR2 FQGNSA come from the germline V gene. The CDR3 covers 14 residues. J lost 8 bases, V lost 5 bases, and 6 bases had no gene match. As DNA, the CDR3 is TGTGCCAGCAGCACGAGCGGGGGGGCCGATGAGCAGTTCTTC. It yields the protein CASSTSGGADEQFF.

This clone appeared once. The J gene is TRBJ2-4, the V gene TRBV27; D is possibly TRBD1 (6 bases). The CDR3 covers 14 residues. V was pared by 4 bases and J by 1 base, with 8 bases between. CDR1 is MNHEY and CDR2 is SMNVEV in the germline V gene (reference sequence). CDR3 amino acids: CASSSRGAKNIQYF. The CDR3 DNA follows: TGTGCCAGCAGTTCTAGGGGGGCCAAAAACATTCAGTACTTC.

The genes are TRBV12-5 and TRBJ1-4; D perhaps matches TRBD1 (5 bases). The CDR3 runs to 19 residues. V dropped 0 bases and J dropped 0 bases, with 17 bases sitting between them. CDR1 is LGHNT and CDR2 is FRNRAP in the germline V gene. The CDR3 reads CASGLVGTDFLTTNEKLFF. In DNA, the CDR3 is TGTGCTAGTGGTTTGGTAGGGACGGACTTTCTGACAACTAATGAAAAACTGTTTTTT.

This clone is a singleton in its sample. The rearrangement uses TRBV29-1 and TRBJ1-1; D is unclear. Trimming cost V 7 bases and J 4 bases, with 7 bases left between them. Germline CDR1 and CDR2: SQVTM and ANQGSEA. This CDR3 is 10 amino acids long. The CDR3 sequence: CSAGSTEAFF. Written as DNA, the CDR3 is TGCAGCGCGGGGAGCACTGAAGCTTTCTTT.

The chain joins TRBV2 to TRBJ2-7; D is perhaps TRBD1 or TRBD2 (5 bases each). This CDR3 spans 13 amino acids. The V and J ends lost 6 bases and 0 bases respectively, with 9 bases between them. From germline, CDR1 is SNHLY and CDR2 FYNNEI. CDR3 sequence reads: CASRGEGSYEQYF. The CDR3, as DNA: TGTGCCAGCAGGGGGGAAGGCTCCTACGAGCAGTACTTC.

This clone was found a few times. This chain joins TRBV5-6 and TRBJ2-3; D gene unclear. The V and J ends lost 4 bases and 6 bases respectively, with 6 bases between them. This CDR3 spans 11 amino acids. CDR1 and CDR2 (germline): SGHDT, YYEEEE. CDR3 nucleotide sequence: TGTGCCAGCAGCATAGGGGATACGCAGTATTTT. This gives the protein CASSIGDTQYF. Together with reference TRBV5-6 and TRBJ2-3, the CDR3 gives the full variable domain: DAGVTQSPTHLIKTRGQQVTLRCSPKSGHDTVSWYQQALGQGPQFIFQYYEEEERQRGNFPDRFSGHQFPNYSSELNVNALLLGDSALYLCASSIGDTQYFGPGTRLTVL.

V and J are TRBV19 and TRBJ2-7; D may correspond to TRBD1 or TRBD2 (5 bases each). CDR1 LNHDA and CDR2 SQIVND come from the germline V gene (reference sequence). The CDR3 sequence is 14 residues long. Trimming stripped 4 bases from V and 0 bases from J, with 10 bases between. The CDR3 coding sequence is TGTGCCAGTAGTACCCGGGGACGCTCCTACGAGCAGTACTTC. This gives the protein CASSTRGRSYEQYF.

The chain is built from TRBV5-1 and TRBJ2-2; D possibly corresponds to TRBD1 (5 bases). V was clipped by 1 base and J by 4 bases, with 11 bases between them. Germline V gives CDR1 SGHRS, CDR2 YFSETQ. The CDR3 consists of 15 residues. The CDR3 bases are TGCGCCAGCAGCTTGAGGGGAACGGGCACCGGGGAGCTGTTTTTT. Translated, it gives CASSLRGTGTGELFF.

The rearrangement links TRBV18 to TRBJ2-7, with D possibly being TRBD1 (5 bases). Trimming removed 3 bases from V and 5 bases from J, with 14 bases in between. The germline CDR1 and CDR2 sequences are KGHSH and LQKENI. The CDR3 runs 14 residues. The CDR3 region has the DNA TGTGCCAGCTCACCGGGCAGGGTTTCGGACGAGCAGTACTTC. It yields the protein CASSPGRVSDEQYF.

The chain joins TRBV13 to TRBJ2-3; 8 nucleotides line up with TRBD1. The CDR3 sequence is 15 residues long. The V gene end was trimmed by 3 bases and the J gene end by 5 bases; junction bases not matched to a gene: 7. Germline CDR1 reads PRHDT; CDR2 reads FYEKMQ (reference sequence). The CDR3, as DNA: TGTGCCAGCAGCTTCTCAGGGGGCCGACGAGATACGCAGTATTTT. Translating gives CASSFSGGRRDTQYF.

This chain connects TRBV12-5 to TRBJ1-2; D unresolved. V was shortened by 2 bases and J by 4 bases, with 11 bases between the two germline ends. Germline V gene data show CDR1 as LGHNT and CDR2 as FRNRAP. The CDR3 has 14 residues. The CDR3 protein is CASGLSDGFYGYTF. The DNA for the CDR3 is TGTGCTAGTGGTTTGAGCGACGGTTTCTATGGCTACACCTTC.

As for this clone: The same CDR3 also results from other DNA sequences found in this sample. The V call is TRBV3-1 (or the pseudogene TRBV3-2), the J call TRBJ2-2, with 8 bases lining up with TRBD1. CDR1 is LGHDT and CDR2 is YNNKEL in the germline V gene (reference sequence). The CDR3 is 14 residues long. The J segment lost 4 bases and the V segment lost 4 bases, leaving 2 bases of the junction unmatched. The CDR3 spells CASSRDRSTGELFF. CDR3 nucleotides: TGTGCCAGCAGCCGGGACAGGTCCACCGGGGAGCTGTTTTTT.

The J gene is TRBJ2-5, the V gene TRBV5-1; D gene unclear. Deletions cut 0 bases from V and 5 bases from J, with 8 bases between. This CDR3 spans 13 amino acids. Germline values: CDR1 SGHRS, CDR2 YFSETQ. The CDR3 nucleotides are TGCGCCAGCAGCTTGGGGGTTCATGAGACCCAGTACTTC. Protein sequence: CASSLGVHETQYF.

The chain couples TRBV5-6 to TRBJ1-1; 7 nucleotides align to TRBD1. CDR3 length equals 14 residues. The germline V gene has CDR1 SGHDT and CDR2 YYEEEE. With 4 bases clipped from V and 3 bases from J, the junction kept 6 bases outside the gene matches. The CDR3 here is CASSPQGRDTEAFF. CDR3 coding DNA: TGTGCCAGCAGCCCACAGGGGCGAGACACTGAAGCTTTCTTT. Drawing the rest from reference TRBV5-6 and TRBJ1-1, the complete variable domain is DAGVTQSPTHLIKTRGQQVTLRCSPKSGHDTVSWYQQALGQGPQFIFQYYEEEERQRGNFPDRFSGHQFPNYSSELNVNALLLGDSALYLCASSPQGRDTEAFFGQGTRLTVV.

This chain links TRBV5-1 with TRBJ2-5; 7 nucleotides agree with TRBD1. V trimming: 4 bases; J trimming: 5 bases; junction bases outside the gene matches: 8. Germline loops: CDR1 SGHRS, CDR2 YFSETQ. The CDR3 runs to 14 residues. In DNA, the CDR3 is TGCGCCAGCAGCGCCGGACAGGAGCGGGAGACCCAGTACTTC. Its translation: CASSAGQERETQYF.

The chain uses TRBV3-1 (or the pseudogene TRBV3-2) and TRBJ2-3; TRBD2 matches 10 bases. CDR3 length: 17 residues. V shed 3 bases and J 4 bases; nucleotides not matched to a gene: 10. Germline V gene sequence: CDR1 LGHDT, CDR2 YNNKEL (reference sequence). The CDR3 region has the DNA TGTGCCAGCAGCCAGAACCCTAGCGGGGGAAGGGCAGATACGCAGTATTTT. Translation: CASSQNPSGGRADTQYF.

This clone occurred a few times. The chain carries TRBV6-1 and TRBJ1-5, with D uncertain. With 0 bases removed from V and 3 bases from J, the gap between germline ends came to 9 bases. There are 15 residues in the CDR3. Germline loops: CDR1 MNHNS, CDR2 SASEGT. The CDR3: CASSEAPGFNQPQHF. Written as DNA, the CDR3 is TGTGCCAGCAGTGAAGCGCCAGGATTCAATCAGCCCCAGCATTTT.

This sequence joins TRBV5-1 and TRBJ2-3; 10 bases fit TRBD2. The CDR3 is 15 residues long. V shed 4 bases and J 4 bases; nucleotides not matched to a gene: 6. Germline assignment: CDR1 SGHRS and CDR2 YFSETQ. Here the CDR3 DNA reads TGCGCCAGCAGCCCGAATAGCGGGGGGCCAGATACGCAGTATTTT. Its protein is CASSPNSGGPDTQYF.

The CDR3 DNA reads TGTGCCAGCAGCCCCCGGGACGGACGAAACACCATATATTTT. It is translated as CASSPRDGRNTIYF. This sequence joins TRBV4-2 and TRBJ1-3; D might be TRBD1 (5 bases). The germline V and J ends were trimmed by 4 bases and 5 bases, with 12 bases remaining between them. The CDR3 has 14 residues. Germline V gene sequence: CDR1 LGHNA, CDR2 YNFKEQ.

The V gene is TRBV30, the J gene TRBJ1-2; TRBD1 might be the D (5 bases). V lost 0 bases and J 2 bases, leaving 7 bases between the germline ends. The CDR3 contains 13 residues. Germline-derived CDR1 and CDR2 are GTSNPN and SVGIG (reference sequence). The CDR3 loop is CAWSVEGNYGYTF. Here the CDR3 DNA reads TGTGCCTGGAGTGTTGAGGGGAACTATGGCTACACCTTC.

V gene TRBV29-1 combines with J gene TRBJ2-7, with 7 bases that match TRBD1. V gave up 6 bases and J gave up 2 bases; unmatched junction bases: 4. CDR3 size: 12 residues. The germline V gene has CDR1 SQVTM and CDR2 ANQGSEA. DNA of the CDR3: TGCAGCGTAACAGGGGACACCTACGAGCAGTACTTC. It specifies CSVTGDTYEQYF.

As to this clone: Other DNA variants within this sample encode the same CDR3. V is TRBV3-1 (or the pseudogene TRBV3-2) and J is TRBJ2-7; a weak D match, TRBD2 (5 bases). The V and J ends lost 2 bases and 3 bases respectively, with 5 bases between them. CDR3 length: 12 residues. Per germline, CDR1 LGHDT and CDR2 YNNKEL (reference sequence). The CDR3 loop is CASSQSGYEQYF. CDR3 nucleotides: TGTGCCAGCAGCCAAAGCGGCTACGAGCAGTACTTC.

This clone was counted a few times. The V gene is TRBV7-9, the J gene TRBJ1-4; 7 nucleotides agree with TRBD1. The V and J ends lost 5 bases and 7 bases, in that order; junction bases with no gene match: 10. This CDR3 comprises 15 residues. Germline V CDR1 and CDR2: SEHNR, FQNEAQ (reference sequence). CDR3 coding DNA: TGTGCCAGCAGCCGCGGACAGGACCTCCTTGAAAAACTGTTTTTT. This sequence encodes CASSRGQDLLEKLFF. The entire variable domain, with the rest obtained from reference TRBV7-9 and TRBJ1-4, is as follows: DTGVSQNPRHKITKRGQNVTFRCDPISEHNRLYWYRQTLGQGPEFLTYFQNEAQLEKSRLLSDRFSAERPKGSFSTLEIQRTEQGDSAMYLCASSRGQDLLEKLFFGSGTQLSVL.

The chain carries TRBV30 and TRBJ1-2; 7 positions agree with TRBD1. Germline lookup yields CDR1 GTSNPN and CDR2 SVGIG (reference sequence). Trimming took 0 bases from V and 6 from J; bases not matched to a gene: 4. The CDR3 loop spans 13 amino acids. CDR3 sequence reads: CAWSVQGFNGYTF. In nucleotides, the CDR3 is TGTGCCTGGAGTGTACAGGGGTTTAATGGCTACACCTTC. The whole variable domain, remainder taken from reference TRBV30 and TRBJ1-2, is SQTIHQWPATLVQPVGSPLSLECTVEGTSNPNLYWYRQAAGRGLQLLFYSVGIGQISSEVPQNLSASRPQDRQFILSSKKLLLSDSGFYLCAWSVQGFNGYTFGSGTRLTVV.

This clone came up a few times. J is TRBJ1-5 and V is TRBV21-1; whether TRBD1, the table's D call, matches the DNA was not checked. TRBV21-1 is labeled a pseudogene. The CDR3 length is 15 residues. CDR3 region: CASSKVDSNNQPQHF. Written as DNA, the CDR3 is TGTGCCAGCAGCAAAGTGGACAGTAATAATCAGCCCCAGCATTTT.

This clone has just a few counts. The CDR3 bases are TGTGCCGATGGGAGGGAGGGTGGCTACACCTTC. This encodes CADGREGGYTF. This sequence joins TRBV2 and TRBJ1-2, with D unresolved. The CDR3 loop spans 11 amino acids. Trimming took 11 bases from V and 7 from J, leaving 14 bases between them. CDR1 and CDR2 from the germline V gene are SNHLY and FYNNEI.

This chain links TRBV29-1 with TRBJ2-3, with D unresolved. The V and J ends lost 0 bases and 2 bases respectively, with 12 bases between them. The CDR3 is made up of 15 amino acids. The germline gives CDR1 SQVTM, CDR2 ANQGSEA. The CDR3 sequence is CSVEDLVEFTDTQYF. As DNA, the CDR3 is TGCAGCGTTGAAGATCTGGTCGAGTTCACAGATACGCAGTATTTT.